This passage covers 28 T cell receptor beta chains from one sample sequenced in a study of cytomegalovirus exposure and HLA in healthy donors. Assay: immunoSEQ multiplex PCR; the TCRdb copy retains only in-frame clones and omits some. The data hold under 65,000 clones, with 85% to 95% observed a single time. Sequenced sample: PBMCs. The receptors shown here come from a woman under 30 in good health and CMV-seropositive.

V is TRBV4-2 and J is TRBJ2-1, with 9 bases matching TRBD2. The V gene end was trimmed by 4 bases and the J gene end by 5 bases; junction bases not matched to a gene: 6. Looked up from germline, CDR1 is LGHNA and CDR2 is YNFKEQ. This CDR3 contains 15 residues. In DNA, the CDR3 is TGTGCCAGCAGCCTAGGGGGACTAGCACACAATGAGCAGTTCTTC. Protein: CASSLGGLAHNEQFF.

V usage is TRBV20-1 and J usage is TRBJ2-1, with TRBD2 identical over 7 bases. Germline assignment: CDR1 DFQATT and CDR2 SNEGSKA (reference sequence). The V and J ends lost 5 bases and 6 bases, in that order; junction bases with no gene match: 1. The CDR3 is 11 amino acids. The CDR3 here is CSAWTSNEQFF. Written as DNA, the CDR3 is TGCAGTGCTTGGACTAGCAATGAGCAGTTCTTC.

About this clone: A read error may produce the germline difference seen at one junction end. This chain connects TRBV30 to TRBJ1-2; D gene ambiguous. CDR3 size: 11 residues. From germline, CDR1 is GTSNPN and CDR2 SVGIG (reference sequence). The CDR3 region has the DNA TGTGCCTGGAGTGGCAACTCTGGCTACACCTTC. Translation: CAWSGNSGYTF.

This clone came up once. The chain recombines TRBV6-1 with TRBJ1-2; 8 bases line up with TRBD1. V lost 8 bases, J lost 8 bases, and 7 bases stayed unmatched. The germline V gene has CDR1 MNHNS and CDR2 SASEGT. The CDR3 spans 12 residues. CDR3 sequence: CASPGQGRGYTF. The DNA for the CDR3 is TGTGCCAGCCCTGGACAGGGCAGGGGCTACACCTTC.

The chain carries TRBV19 and TRBJ2-5, with D possibly being TRBD2 (5 bases). Germline lookup yields CDR1 LNHDA and CDR2 SQIVND (reference sequence). V lost 4 bases and J 5 bases, leaving 17 bases between the germline ends. This CDR3 has 15 residues. The CDR3 coding sequence is TGTGCCAGTAGTACGGGGATACGCGTTGGGGAGACCCAGTACTTC. Residues: CASSTGIRVGETQYF.

The CDR3 bases are TGTGCCAGCAGCTTAGGACTAGCGGAGTACTACGAGCAGTACTTC. Protein sequence: CASSLGLAEYYEQYF. The V gene is TRBV7-8, the J gene TRBJ2-7; 9 bases match TRBD2. This CDR3 region has 15 residues. The ends lost 1 base at V and 3 bases at J; junction bases unmatched: 4. Per the germline V gene, CDR1 is SGHVS and CDR2 is FQNEAQ.

A remark on this clone: The junction does not match germline at one end; this may be a read error. V gene TRBV7-9 combines with J gene TRBJ1-3, with D tentatively TRBD1 (6 bases). Germline-derived CDR1 and CDR2 are SEHNR and FQNEAQ (reference sequence). This CDR3 is 14 amino acids long. CDR3 region: CASSLAQGGNTIYF. The CDR3 DNA follows: TGTGCCAGCAGCCTAGCACAGGGAGGAAACACCATATATTTT. The full variable domain, completed using reference TRBV7-9 and TRBJ1-3, is DTGVSQNPRHKITKRGQNVTFRCDPISEHNRLYWYRQTLGQGPEFLTYFQNEAQLEKSRLLSDRFSAERPKGSFSTLEIQRTEQGDSAMYLCASSLAQGGNTIYFGEGSWLTVV.

This chain joins TRBV2 and TRBJ1-1; 7 bases match TRBD1. Trimming cost V 5 bases and J 0 bases; bases outside gene matches: 3. CDR3 length equals 14 residues. Germline values: CDR1 SNHLY, CDR2 FYNNEI. Here the CDR3 reads CASSIQGMNTEAFF. CDR3 in DNA: TGTGCCAGCAGTATACAGGGGATGAACACTGAAGCTTTCTTT.

The gene calls are TRBV4-1 and TRBJ2-3, with 13 bases lining up with TRBD2. Germline lookup yields CDR1 MGHRA and CDR2 YSYEKL. After removal of 4 bases from V and 1 base from J, the junction contained 5 bases not matched to a gene. This CDR3 region has 17 residues. This chain's CDR3 is CASSRPGTSGGTDTQYF. CDR3 nucleotides: TGCGCCAGCAGCCGGCCCGGGACTAGCGGGGGCACAGATACGCAGTATTTT.

V and J are TRBV5-1 and TRBJ2-7, with TRBD1 as a possible D gene (5 bases). Between the trimmed V and J ends, which lost 4 bases and 0 bases, there was a span of 23 bases. Germline loops: CDR1 SGHRS, CDR2 YFSETQ. This CDR3 contains 18 residues. In nucleotides, the CDR3 is TGCGCCAGCAGCCCTGATTCCGCTTGGACACTAAGCTCCTACGAGCAGTACTTC. The encoded protein is CASSPDSAWTLSSYEQYF.

This clone was counted a few times. The genes are TRBV5-1 and TRBJ1-1; TRBD1 might be the D (5 bases). CDR3 length: 16 residues. V was pared by 0 bases and J by 0 bases, with 12 bases between. Germline CDR1 is SGHRS and CDR2 is YFSETQ. Here the CDR3 DNA reads TGCGCCAGCAGCTTGGTCACGGGCAGGGTGAACACTGAAGCTTTCTTT. The encoded protein is CASSLVTGRVNTEAFF.

This chain joins TRBV29-1 and TRBJ2-7, with 12 bases aligning to TRBD2. The ends lost 3 bases at V and 7 bases at J; junction bases unmatched: 4. The CDR3 loop spans 13 amino acids. Germline CDR1 is SQVTM and CDR2 is ANQGSEA. The CDR3 coding sequence is TGCAGCGTTGAGGGACTAGCGGGCTTGGAGCAGTACTTC. Its protein product is CSVEGLAGLEQYF.

This sequence joins TRBV5-6 and TRBJ1-2; possible D gene TRBD1, 6 bases. This CDR3 spans 15 amino acids. Germline V CDR1 and CDR2: SGHDT, YYEEEE. V shed 4 bases and J shed 4 bases, with 17 bases lying between them. Here the CDR3 reads CASSPKQGNIYGYTF. The DNA for the CDR3 is TGTGCCAGCAGCCCGAAACAGGGAAATATCTATGGCTACACCTTC. The full variable domain, completed using reference TRBV5-6 and TRBJ1-2, is DAGVTQSPTHLIKTRGQQVTLRCSPKSGHDTVSWYQQALGQGPQFIFQYYEEEERQRGNFPDRFSGHQFPNYSSELNVNALLLGDSALYLCASSPKQGNIYGYTFGSGTRLTVV.

The V gene is TRBV28, the J gene TRBJ2-7; 9 bases map to TRBD2. Germline CDR1 is MDHEN and CDR2 is SYDVKM. V gave up 7 bases and J gave up 0 bases; unmatched junction bases: 7. The CDR3 covers 15 residues. The CDR3, as DNA: TGTGCCAGCACCCTACTAGCGGGTGACTCCTACGAGCAGTACTTC. Translated: CASTLLAGDSYEQYF. The full variable domain, with the rest looked up from reference TRBV28 and TRBJ2-7, is DVKVTQSSRYLVKRTGEKVFLECVQDMDHENMFWYRQDPGLGLRLIYFSYDVKMKEKGDIPEGYSVSREKKERFSLILESASTNQTSMYLCASTLLAGDSYEQYFGPGTRLTVT.

This chain links TRBV5-1 with TRBJ2-2; tentatively, D is TRBD2 (6 bases). CDR1 is SGHRS, CDR2 YFSETQ, per germline. V was shortened by 0 bases and J by 6 bases, with 15 bases between the two germline ends. The CDR3 is 16 amino acids. CDR3 DNA: TGCGCCAGCAGCTTGGCCGGACTAAGATTGGCCGGGGAGCTGTTTTTT. It yields the protein CASSLAGLRLAGELFF. Complete variable domain (other parts from reference TRBV5-1 and TRBJ2-2): KAGVTQTPRYLIKTRGQQVTLSCSPISGHRSVSWYQQTPGQGLQFLFEYFSETQRNKGNFPGRFSGRQFSNSRSEMNVSTLELGDSALYLCASSLAGLRLAGELFFGEGSRLTVL.

The chain joins TRBV4-3 to TRBJ2-5; 10 positions match TRBD1. V gave up 0 bases and J gave up 5 bases; unmatched junction bases: 6. Germline V CDR1 and CDR2: LGHNA, YSLEER. The CDR3 loop spans 16 amino acids. The CDR3 DNA follows: TGCGCCAGCAGCCAAGATAGACAGGGGGCTGGGGAGACCCAGTACTTC. It encodes CASSQDRQGAGETQYF.

V usage is TRBV28 and J usage is TRBJ2-3; 7 positions match TRBD2. This CDR3 is built from 15 residues. The trim removed 5 bases at V and 3 bases at J, leaving 8 bases unmatched. Per germline, CDR1 MDHEN and CDR2 SYDVKM. The CDR3 coding sequence is TGTGCCAGCAGTGGGGGGGGGACTCTGACAGATACGCAGTATTTT. This sequence encodes CASSGGGTLTDTQYF.

This chain connects TRBV18 to TRBJ2-2; weak D call: TRBD1 (6 bases). Per the germline V gene, CDR1 is KGHSH and CDR2 is LQKENI. The CDR3 covers 15 residues. V lost 2 bases and J lost 0, with 7 bases in between. The CDR3: CASSPAGANTGELFF. The CDR3 DNA is TGTGCCAGCTCACCAGCAGGGGCGAACACCGGGGAGCTGTTTTTT. The complete variable domain, with remaining parts taken from reference TRBV18 and TRBJ2-2, reads NAGVMQNPRHLVRRRGQEARLRCSPMKGHSHVYWYRQLPEEGLKFMVYLQKENIIDESGMPKERFSAEFPKEGPSILRIQQVVRGDSAAYFCASSPAGANTGELFFGEGSRLTVL.

The chain couples TRBV4-2 to TRBJ2-7, with 7 bases identical to TRBD2. The CDR3 is made up of 17 amino acids. Germline lookup yields CDR1 LGHNA and CDR2 YNFKEQ. The J segment lost 1 base and the V segment lost 1 base, leaving 10 bases of the junction unmatched. The CDR3 coding sequence is TGTGCCAGCAGCCAAGTCCCCTCGGCGGGGGATTCCTACGAGCAGTACTTC. It yields the protein CASSQVPSAGDSYEQYF.

The genes are TRBV6-5 and TRBJ2-5; 10 bases fit TRBD2. This CDR3 has 14 amino acids. The V gene end was trimmed by 6 bases and the J gene end by 5 bases; junction bases not matched to a gene: 6. CDR1 is MNHEY and CDR2 is SVGAGI in the germline V gene. The CDR3 nucleotides are TGTGCCAGCAGGTCTCCTAGCGGGAGTGAGACCCAGTACTTC. This gives the protein CASRSPSGSETQYF.

This rearrangement joins TRBV14 to TRBJ2-5; 12 bases are a match to TRBD2. In germline, CDR1 is SGHDN, CDR2 FVKESK. Trimming cost V 4 bases and J 4 bases; bases outside gene matches: 10. The CDR3 sequence is 17 residues long. The CDR3 protein is CASSRLAGGPRGETQYF. In DNA form, the CDR3 reads TGTGCCAGCAGCCGGCTAGCGGGAGGGCCCCGTGGAGAGACCCAGTACTTC. Supplemented by reference TRBV14 and TRBJ2-5, the full variable domain reads EAGVTQFPSHSVIEKGQTVTLRCDPISGHDNLYWYRRVMGKEIKFLLHFVKESKQDESGMPNNRFLAERTGGTYSTLKVQPAELEDSGVYFCASSRLAGGPRGETQYFGPGTRLLVL.

This clone was found once. The chain is built from TRBV11-2 and TRBJ2-7, with 10 bases that match TRBD2. Trimming cost V 4 bases and J 3 bases; bases outside gene matches: 9. The CDR3 is 16 residues long. The germline V gene encodes CDR1 SGHAT and CDR2 FQNNGV. CDR3 region: CASSSISEREGYEQYF. The CDR3 coding sequence is TGTGCCAGCAGCTCCATATCAGAGCGGGAGGGCTACGAGCAGTACTTC.

The chain employs TRBV6-9 and TRBJ1-2; the D gene is possibly TRBD1 (5 bases). This CDR3 is 14 amino acids long. The V end lost 2 bases, the J end lost 7 bases, and 14 bases lay between the germline ends. CDR1 MNHGY and CDR2 SVAAGI come from the germline V gene. The CDR3 spells CASSYQGPKFGYTF. DNA for the CDR3: TGTGCCAGCAGTTATCAGGGCCCAAAGTTTGGCTACACCTTC.

The J gene is TRBJ2-4, the V gene TRBV18; 10 nucleotides agree with TRBD2. This CDR3 contains 18 residues. V was clipped by 2 bases and J by 8 bases; unmatched bases: 15. CDR1 is KGHSH and CDR2 is LQKENI in the germline V gene. CDR3 nucleotides: TGTGCCAGCTCACCAATACGCTCCCCGGGACTAGCGCGAGACATTCAGTACTTC. Amino acids: CASSPIRSPGLARDIQYF. Full variable domain (missing parts from reference TRBV18 and TRBJ2-4): NAGVMQNPRHLVRRRGQEARLRCSPMKGHSHVYWYRQLPEEGLKFMVYLQKENIIDESGMPKERFSAEFPKEGPSILRIQQVVRGDSAAYFCASSPIRSPGLARDIQYFGAGTRLSVL.

The CDR3 DNA follows: TGTGCCAGCAGAGCGAGGGATAGAAACACTGAAGCTTTCTTT. This gives the protein CASRARDRNTEAFF. The chain recombines TRBV6-5 with TRBJ1-1; no definite D call. Germline loops: CDR1 MNHEY, CDR2 SVGAGI. The germline V and J ends were trimmed by 6 bases and 2 bases, with 13 bases remaining between them. The CDR3 consists of 14 residues.

The chain uses TRBV7-2 and TRBJ2-1, with D possibly TRBD2 on 7 matching bases. Deletions cut 0 bases from V and 6 bases from J, with 9 bases between. CDR3 length: 14 residues. Germline values: CDR1 SGHTA, CDR2 FQGNSA. The CDR3 DNA sequence: TGTGCCAGCAGCTTAGCGGGGGGGCTCAATGAGCAGTTCTTC. Its translation: CASSLAGGLNEQFF.

This clone was picked up one time. V usage is TRBV11-2 and J usage is TRBJ2-1; D is perhaps TRBD2 (5 bases). The germline gives CDR1 SGHAT, CDR2 FQNNGV. The length of the CDR3 is 14 residues. The germline V and J ends were trimmed by 5 bases and 1 base, with 9 bases remaining between them. The CDR3, as DNA: TGTGCCAGCAGCCCCCGGGAATCCTACAATGAGCAGTTCTTC. This codes for CASSPRESYNEQFF.

The chain is built from TRBV11-2 and TRBJ2-7, with TRBD1 matching over 8 bases. J was trimmed by 3 bases and V by 6 bases; bases with no gene match: 10. CDR1 SGHAT and CDR2 FQNNGV come from the germline V gene. The CDR3 is 15 amino acids. The CDR3 here is CASRVPGTGGYEQYF. The CDR3 region has the DNA TGTGCCAGCAGAGTTCCCGGGACAGGAGGCTACGAGCAGTACTTC.